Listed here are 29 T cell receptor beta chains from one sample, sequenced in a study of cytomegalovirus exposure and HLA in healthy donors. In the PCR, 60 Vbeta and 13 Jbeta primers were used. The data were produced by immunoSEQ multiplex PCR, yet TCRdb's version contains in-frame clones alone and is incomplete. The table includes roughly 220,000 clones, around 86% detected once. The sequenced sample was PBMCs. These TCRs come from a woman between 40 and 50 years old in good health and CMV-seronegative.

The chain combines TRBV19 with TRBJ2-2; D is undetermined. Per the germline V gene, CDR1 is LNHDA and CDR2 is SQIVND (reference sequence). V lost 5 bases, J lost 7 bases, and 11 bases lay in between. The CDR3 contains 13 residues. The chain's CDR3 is CASSGSEVGELFF. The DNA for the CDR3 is TGTGCCAGTAGTGGAAGCGAAGTCGGGGAGCTGTTTTTT.

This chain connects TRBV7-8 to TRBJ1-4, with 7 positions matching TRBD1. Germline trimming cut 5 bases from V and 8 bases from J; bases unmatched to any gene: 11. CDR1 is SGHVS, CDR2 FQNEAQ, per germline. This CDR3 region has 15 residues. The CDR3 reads CASSRTEGAGEKLFF. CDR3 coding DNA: TGTGCCAGCAGCCGGACCGAGGGGGCGGGAGAAAAACTGTTTTTT.

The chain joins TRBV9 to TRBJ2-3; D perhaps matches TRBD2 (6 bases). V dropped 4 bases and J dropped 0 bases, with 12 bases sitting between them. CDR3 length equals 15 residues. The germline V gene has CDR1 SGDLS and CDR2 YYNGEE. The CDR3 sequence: CASSPGSGSTDTQYF. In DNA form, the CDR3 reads TGTGCCAGCAGCCCCGGCAGCGGGAGCACAGATACGCAGTATTTT.

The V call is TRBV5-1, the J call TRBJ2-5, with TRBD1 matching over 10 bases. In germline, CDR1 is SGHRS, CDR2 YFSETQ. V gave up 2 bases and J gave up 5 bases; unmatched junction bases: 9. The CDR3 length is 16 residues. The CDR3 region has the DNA TGCGCCAGCAGCTTTCCACTGGGACAGGGGTTGGAGACCCAGTACTTC. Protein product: CASSFPLGQGLETQYF. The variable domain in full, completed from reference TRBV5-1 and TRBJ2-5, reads KAGVTQTPRYLIKTRGQQVTLSCSPISGHRSVSWYQQTPGQGLQFLFEYFSETQRNKGNFPGRFSGRQFSNSRSEMNVSTLELGDSALYLCASSFPLGQGLETQYFGPGTRLLVL.

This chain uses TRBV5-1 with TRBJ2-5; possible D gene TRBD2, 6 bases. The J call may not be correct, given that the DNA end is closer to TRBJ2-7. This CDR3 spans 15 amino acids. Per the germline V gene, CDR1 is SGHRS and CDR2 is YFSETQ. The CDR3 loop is CASSFRAGRYNEQYF. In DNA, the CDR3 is TGCGCCAGCAGCTTTCGGGCAGGGAGGTATAACGAGCAGTACTTC.

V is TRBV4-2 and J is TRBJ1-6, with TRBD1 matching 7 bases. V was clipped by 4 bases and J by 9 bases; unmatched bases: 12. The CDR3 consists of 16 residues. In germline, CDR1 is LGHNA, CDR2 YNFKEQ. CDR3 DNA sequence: TGTGCCAGCAGCCGACTAGGACAGGAACGGGGTTCACCCCTCCACTTT. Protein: CASSRLGQERGSPLHF.

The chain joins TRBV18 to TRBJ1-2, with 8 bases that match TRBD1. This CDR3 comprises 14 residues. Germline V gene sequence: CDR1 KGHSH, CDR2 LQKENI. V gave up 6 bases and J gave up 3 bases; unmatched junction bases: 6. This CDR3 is CASSPMTGDYGYTF. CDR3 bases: TGTGCCAGCTCGCCCATGACAGGGGACTATGGCTACACCTTC.

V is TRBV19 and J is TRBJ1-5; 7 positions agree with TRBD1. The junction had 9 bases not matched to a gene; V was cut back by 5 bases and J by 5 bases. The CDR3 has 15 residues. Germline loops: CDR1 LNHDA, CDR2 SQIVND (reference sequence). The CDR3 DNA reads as TGTGCCAGTAGTTTGACAGGGCCCGGTGATCAGCCCCAGCATTTT. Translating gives CASSLTGPGDQPQHF.

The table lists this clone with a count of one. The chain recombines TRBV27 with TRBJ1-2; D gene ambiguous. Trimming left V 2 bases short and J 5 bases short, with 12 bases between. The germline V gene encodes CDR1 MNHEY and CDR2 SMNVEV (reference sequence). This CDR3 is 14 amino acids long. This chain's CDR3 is CASSLLGVGYGYTF. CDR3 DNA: TGTGCCAGCAGTTTACTGGGAGTTGGATATGGCTACACCTTC.

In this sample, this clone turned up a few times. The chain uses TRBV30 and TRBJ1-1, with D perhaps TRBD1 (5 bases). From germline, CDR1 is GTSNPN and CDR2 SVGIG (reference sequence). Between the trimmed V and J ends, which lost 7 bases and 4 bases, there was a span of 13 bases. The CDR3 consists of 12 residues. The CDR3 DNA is TGTGCCTCGGGACTCACGCCCACTGAAGCTTTCTTT. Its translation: CASGLTPTEAFF.

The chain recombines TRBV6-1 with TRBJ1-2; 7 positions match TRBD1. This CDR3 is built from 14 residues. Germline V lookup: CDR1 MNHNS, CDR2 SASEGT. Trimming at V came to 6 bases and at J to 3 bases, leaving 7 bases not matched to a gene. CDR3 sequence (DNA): TGTGCCAGCAGCGCTGACAGGGTGTACTATGGCTACACCTTC. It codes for CASSADRVYYGYTF.

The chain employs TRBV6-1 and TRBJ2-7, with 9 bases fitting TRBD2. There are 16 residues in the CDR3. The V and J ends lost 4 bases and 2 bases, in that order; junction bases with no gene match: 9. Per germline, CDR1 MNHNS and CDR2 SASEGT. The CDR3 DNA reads TGTGCCAGCAGTGCGTATACTAGCGGGCCAACCTACGAGCAGTACTTC. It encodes CASSAYTSGPTYEQYF.

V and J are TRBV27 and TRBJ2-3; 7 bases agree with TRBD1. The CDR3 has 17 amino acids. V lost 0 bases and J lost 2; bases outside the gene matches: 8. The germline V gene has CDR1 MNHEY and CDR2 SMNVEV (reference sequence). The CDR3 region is CASSLSLGTAFTDTQYF. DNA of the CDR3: TGTGCCAGCAGTTTATCGCTCGGGACAGCCTTCACAGATACGCAGTATTTT.

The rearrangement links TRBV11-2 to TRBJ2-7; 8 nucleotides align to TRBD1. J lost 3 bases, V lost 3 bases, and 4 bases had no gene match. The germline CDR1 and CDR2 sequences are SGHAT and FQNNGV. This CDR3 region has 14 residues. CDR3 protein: CASSFGTGLYEQYF. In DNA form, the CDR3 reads TGTGCCAGCAGCTTCGGGACAGGACTCTACGAGCAGTACTTC.

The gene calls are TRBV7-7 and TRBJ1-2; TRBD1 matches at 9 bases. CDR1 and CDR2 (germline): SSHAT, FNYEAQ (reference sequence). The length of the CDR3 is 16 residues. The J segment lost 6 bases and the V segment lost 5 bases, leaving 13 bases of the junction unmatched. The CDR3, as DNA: TGTGCCAGCAGCGCTTATCCGGGACAGGGACCCCATGGCTACACCTTC. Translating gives CASSAYPGQGPHGYTF.

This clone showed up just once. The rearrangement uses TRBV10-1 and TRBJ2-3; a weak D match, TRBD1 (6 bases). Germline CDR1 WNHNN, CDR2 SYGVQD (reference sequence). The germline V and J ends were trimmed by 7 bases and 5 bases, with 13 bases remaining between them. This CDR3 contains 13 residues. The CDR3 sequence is CASTGQAGDTQYF. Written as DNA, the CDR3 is TGCGCCAGCACGGGACAAGCCGGAGATACGCAGTATTTT.

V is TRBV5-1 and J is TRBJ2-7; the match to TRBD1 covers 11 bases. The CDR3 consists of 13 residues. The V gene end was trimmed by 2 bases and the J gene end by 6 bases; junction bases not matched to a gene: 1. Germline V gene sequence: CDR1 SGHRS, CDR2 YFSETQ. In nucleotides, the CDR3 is TGCGCCAGCAGCTTCGGGACAGGGGGCGAGCAGTACTTC. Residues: CASSFGTGGEQYF.

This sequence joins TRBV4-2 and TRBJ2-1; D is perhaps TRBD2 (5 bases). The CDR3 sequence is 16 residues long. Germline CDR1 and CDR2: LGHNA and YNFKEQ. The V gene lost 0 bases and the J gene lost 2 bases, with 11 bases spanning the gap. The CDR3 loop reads CASSQERLAPYNEQFF. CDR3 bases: TGTGCCAGCAGCCAAGAACGGCTAGCTCCCTACAATGAGCAGTTCTTC.

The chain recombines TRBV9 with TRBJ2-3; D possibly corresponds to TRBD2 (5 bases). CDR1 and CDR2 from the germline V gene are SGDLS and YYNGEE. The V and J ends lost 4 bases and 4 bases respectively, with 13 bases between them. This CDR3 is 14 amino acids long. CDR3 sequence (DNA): TGTGCCAGCAGCCCCCGGACTGGGGCAGATACGCAGTATTTT. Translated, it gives CASSPRTGADTQYF.

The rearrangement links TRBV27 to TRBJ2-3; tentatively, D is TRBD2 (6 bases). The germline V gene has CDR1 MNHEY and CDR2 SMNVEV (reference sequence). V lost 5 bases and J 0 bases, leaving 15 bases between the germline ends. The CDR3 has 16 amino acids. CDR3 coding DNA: TGTGCCAGCAGTGTGGTTAGCGGAACTAGCACAGATACGCAGTATTTT. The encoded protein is CASSVVSGTSTDTQYF.

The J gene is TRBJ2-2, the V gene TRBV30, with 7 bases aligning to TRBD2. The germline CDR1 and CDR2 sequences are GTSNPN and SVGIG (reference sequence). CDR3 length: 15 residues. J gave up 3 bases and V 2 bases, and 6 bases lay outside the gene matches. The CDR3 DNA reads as TGTGCCTGGAGTCCGAGCGGGACGTACACCGGGGAGCTGTTTTTT. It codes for CAWSPSGTYTGELFF.

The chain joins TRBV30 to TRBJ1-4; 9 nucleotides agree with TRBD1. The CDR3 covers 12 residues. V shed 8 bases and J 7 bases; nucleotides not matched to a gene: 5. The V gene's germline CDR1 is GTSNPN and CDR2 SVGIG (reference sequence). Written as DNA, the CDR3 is TGTGCCGGAACAGGGGGCGGTGAAAAACTGTTTTTT. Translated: CAGTGGGEKLFF.

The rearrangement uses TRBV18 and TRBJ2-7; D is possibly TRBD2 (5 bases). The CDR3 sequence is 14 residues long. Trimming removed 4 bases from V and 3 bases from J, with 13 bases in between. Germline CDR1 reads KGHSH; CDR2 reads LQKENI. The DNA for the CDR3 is TGTGCCAGCTCACGGGGTCCCGGGATCTACGAGCAGTACTTC. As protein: CASSRGPGIYEQYF.

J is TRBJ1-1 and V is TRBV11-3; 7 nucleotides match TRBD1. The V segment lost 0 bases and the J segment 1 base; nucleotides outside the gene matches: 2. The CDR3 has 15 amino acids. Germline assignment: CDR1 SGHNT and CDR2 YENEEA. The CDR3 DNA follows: TGTGCCAGCAGCTTAGAGGGACAGTCGAACACTGAAGCTTTCTTT. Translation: CASSLEGQSNTEAFF.

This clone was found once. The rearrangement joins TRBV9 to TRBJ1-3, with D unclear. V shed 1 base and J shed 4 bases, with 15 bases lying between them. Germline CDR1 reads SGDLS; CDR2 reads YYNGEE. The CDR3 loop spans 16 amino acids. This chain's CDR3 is CASSVSVTGSGNTIYF. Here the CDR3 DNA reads TGTGCCAGCAGCGTATCCGTTACGGGATCCGGAAACACCATATATTTT.

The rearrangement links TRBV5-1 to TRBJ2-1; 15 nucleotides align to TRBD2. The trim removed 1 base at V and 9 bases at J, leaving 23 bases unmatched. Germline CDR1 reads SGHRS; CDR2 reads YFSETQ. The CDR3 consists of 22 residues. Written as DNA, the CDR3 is TGCGCCAGCAGCTTGTCCTCCTGGACTAGCGGGAGGGGGATAAGTCGAACCGGTGAGCAGTTCTTC. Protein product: CASSLSSWTSGRGISRTGEQFF.

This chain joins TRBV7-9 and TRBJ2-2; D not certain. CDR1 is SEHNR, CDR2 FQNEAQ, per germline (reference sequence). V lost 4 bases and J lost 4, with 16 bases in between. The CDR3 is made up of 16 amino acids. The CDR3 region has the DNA TGTGCCAGCAGCTCCTCTGGTACCTTGCGCACCGGGGAGCTGTTTTTT. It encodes CASSSSGTLRTGELFF.

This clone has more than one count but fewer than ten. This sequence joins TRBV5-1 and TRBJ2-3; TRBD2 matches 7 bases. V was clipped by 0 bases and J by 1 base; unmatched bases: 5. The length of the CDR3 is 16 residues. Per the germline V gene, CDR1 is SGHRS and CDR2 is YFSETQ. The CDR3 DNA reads TGCGCCAGCAGCTTGGCTGGGGGGGACGGCACAGATACGCAGTATTTT. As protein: CASSLAGGDGTDTQYF.

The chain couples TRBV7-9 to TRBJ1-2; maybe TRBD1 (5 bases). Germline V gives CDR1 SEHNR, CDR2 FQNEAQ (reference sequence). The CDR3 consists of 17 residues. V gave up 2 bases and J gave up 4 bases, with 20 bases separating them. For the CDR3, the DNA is TGTGCCAGCAGCTTACGATCCGAGACAGTTACAACCTATGGCTACACCTTC. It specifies CASSLRSETVTTYGYTF.